One and the same sample provided the 10 T cell receptor beta chains below, sequenced in a study of blood T cells in healthy people across ages. Through a sample-barcoded 5' primer and a J-beta primer mix, a second PCR was run for about 6 to 11 cycles. TCRdb recomputed calls from the 5' RACE reads with MiXCR, one row per CDR3 protein. The sample lists hundreds of thousands of distinct CDR3 sequences, around 54% occurring once. The specimen was blood. Source of these receptors: a man aged 55 to 69 in good health.

This chain connects TRBV5-1 to TRBJ1-4; 8 positions agree with TRBD1. Per the germline V gene, CDR1 is SGHRS and CDR2 is YFSETQ. Germline trimming cut 4 bases from V and 8 bases from J; bases unmatched to any gene: 7. This CDR3 contains 14 residues. The CDR3 region has the DNA TGCGCCAGCAGCCCTCAGGGGGCGGAAGAAAAACTGTTTTTT. This gives the protein CASSPQGAEEKLFF.

This clonotype was observed at least ten times. CDR3: CASSGYITYEQYF. The CDR3 coding sequence is TGTGCCAGCAGCGGGTATATAACCTACGAGCAGTACTTC. The genes are TRBV5-6 and TRBJ2-7; D not certain. The V and J ends lost 4 bases and 2 bases respectively, with 10 bases between them. Per the germline V gene, CDR1 is SGHDT and CDR2 is YYEEEE. The CDR3 totals 13 residues.

V is TRBV10-3 and J is TRBJ2-1, with D possibly being TRBD2 (7 bases). The CDR3 sequence is 14 residues long. V was clipped by 3 bases and J by 8 bases, with 14 bases between them. Germline lookup yields CDR1 ENHRY and CDR2 SYGVKD. CDR3 amino acids: CAISDVSGGYEQFF. CDR3 sequence (DNA): TGTGCCATCAGTGATGTGTCGGGGGGCTATGAGCAGTTCTTC.

This clonotype was seen only a few times. This chain connects TRBV18 to TRBJ2-7, with D perhaps TRBD2 (5 bases). The CDR3 consists of 14 residues. V was shortened by 0 bases and J by 2 bases, with 8 bases between the two germline ends. Germline lookup yields CDR1 KGHSH and CDR2 LQKENI. The CDR3 sequence: CASSPPPGTYEQYF. CDR3 bases: TGTGCCAGCTCACCACCGCCGGGAACCTACGAGCAGTACTTC. Using reference TRBV18 and TRBJ2-7 for the parts outside the CDR3, the full variable domain is NAGVMQNPRHLVRRRGQEARLRCSPMKGHSHVYWYRQLPEEGLKFMVYLQKENIIDESGMPKERFSAEFPKEGPSILRIQQVVRGDSAAYFCASSPPPGTYEQYFGPGTRLTVT.

In its sample, this clonotype was seen a few times. The chain couples TRBV6-5 to TRBJ2-5; D might be TRBD2 (6 bases). Near its end, the DNA agrees better with TRBJ2-7, so the J call may be wrong. From germline, CDR1 is MNHEY and CDR2 SVGAGI. CDR3 length: 12 amino acids. This CDR3 reads CASGTDPYEQYF. CDR3 sequence (DNA): TGTGCCAGTGGGACTGACCCCTACGAGCAGTACTTC.

The CDR3 region has the DNA TGTGCCAGCAGCTCCCGGTGGGCGGATACGCAGTATTTT. Translating it yields CASSSRWADTQYF. This chain uses TRBV7-9 with TRBJ2-3; no definite D call. The CDR3 extends over 13 amino acids. Trimming pared 4 bases from V and 6 bases from J, leaving 11 bases between. Germline CDR1 reads SEHNR; CDR2 reads FQNEAQ (reference sequence).

The chain uses TRBV24-1 and TRBJ2-1; D is undetermined. The CDR3 spans 16 residues. V was pared by 7 bases and J by 0 bases, with 15 bases between. CDR1 is KGHDR and CDR2 is SFDVKD in the germline V gene. This CDR3 is CATSQNKVTSYNEQFF. The CDR3 nucleotides are TGTGCCACCAGCCAGAACAAGGTGACCTCCTACAATGAGCAGTTCTTC.

This clonotype was recorded at least ten times. This chain joins TRBV11-2 and TRBJ2-7; tentatively, D is TRBD2 (5 bases). This CDR3 contains 12 residues. The germline V gene has CDR1 SGHAT and CDR2 FQNNGV. V lost 5 bases and J lost 4, with 9 bases in between. CDR3 sequence: CASSHGEYEQYF. Written as DNA, the CDR3 is TGTGCCAGCAGCCACGGGGAGTACGAGCAGTACTTC.

This sequence joins TRBV4-3 and TRBJ2-1; no definite D call. Trimming stripped 0 bases from V and 10 bases from J, with 13 bases between. CDR1 LGHNA and CDR2 YSLEER come from the germline V gene. CDR3 length equals 14 residues. The CDR3 protein is CASSQDYLRQEQFF. The CDR3 DNA reads as TGCGCCAGCAGCCAAGATTATCTGAGGCAGGAGCAGTTCTTC.

The V call is TRBV5-1, the J call TRBJ2-2; D not resolved. The CDR3 sequence is 13 residues long. The germline CDR1 and CDR2 sequences are SGHRS and YFSETQ. Trimming shortened V by 4 bases and J by 0 bases, and 4 bases separated the two germline ends. As DNA, the CDR3 is TGCGCCAGCAGCGGAACGAACACCGGGGAGCTGTTTTTT. Its translation: CASSGTNTGELFF.